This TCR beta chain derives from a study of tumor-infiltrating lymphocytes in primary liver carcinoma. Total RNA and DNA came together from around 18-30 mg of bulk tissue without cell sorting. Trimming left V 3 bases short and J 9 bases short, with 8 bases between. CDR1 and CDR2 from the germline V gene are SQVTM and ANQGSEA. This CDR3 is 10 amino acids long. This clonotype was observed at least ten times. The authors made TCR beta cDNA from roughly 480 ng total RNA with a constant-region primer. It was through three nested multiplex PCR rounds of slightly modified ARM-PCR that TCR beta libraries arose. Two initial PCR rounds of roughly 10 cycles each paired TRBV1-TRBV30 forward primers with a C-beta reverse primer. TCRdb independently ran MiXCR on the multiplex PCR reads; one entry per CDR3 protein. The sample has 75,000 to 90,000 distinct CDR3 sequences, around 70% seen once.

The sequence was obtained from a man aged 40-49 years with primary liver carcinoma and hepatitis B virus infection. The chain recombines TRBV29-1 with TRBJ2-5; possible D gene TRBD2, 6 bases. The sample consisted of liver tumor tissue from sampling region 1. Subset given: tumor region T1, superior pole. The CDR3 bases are TGCAGCGTTGAGAAGCGGGCCCAGTACTTC. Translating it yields CSVEKRAQYF.